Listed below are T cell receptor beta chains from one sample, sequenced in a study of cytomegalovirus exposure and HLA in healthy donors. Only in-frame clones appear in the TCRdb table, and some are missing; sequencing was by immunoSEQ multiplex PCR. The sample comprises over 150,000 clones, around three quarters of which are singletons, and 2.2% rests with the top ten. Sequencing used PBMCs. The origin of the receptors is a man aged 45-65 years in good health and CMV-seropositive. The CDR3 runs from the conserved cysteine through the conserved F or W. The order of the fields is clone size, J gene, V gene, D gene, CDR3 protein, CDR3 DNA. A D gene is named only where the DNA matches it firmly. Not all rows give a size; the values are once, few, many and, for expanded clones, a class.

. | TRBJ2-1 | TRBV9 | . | CASSGSRIPGNEQFF | TGTGCCAGCAGCGGATCTAGGATCCCGGGCAATGAGCAGTTCTTC
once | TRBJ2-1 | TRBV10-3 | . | CAISEFSGDSYNEQFF | TGTGCCATCAGTGAGTTCTCGGGGGACTCCTACAATGAGCAGTTCTTC
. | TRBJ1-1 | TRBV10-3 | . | CAISKTGSEAFF | TGTGCCATCAGCAAAACAGGGTCTGAAGCTTTCTTT
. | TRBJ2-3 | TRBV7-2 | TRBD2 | CASSLMGGADTQYF | TGTGCCAGCAGCTTAATGGGGGGGGCAGATACGCAGTATTTT
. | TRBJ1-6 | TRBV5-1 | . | CASSLGTNNSPLHF | TGCGCCAGCAGCTTGGGCACAAATAATTCACCCCTCCACTTT
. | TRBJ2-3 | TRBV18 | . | CASTSSGTDTQYF | TGTGCCAGCACCTCCTCAGGCACAGATACGCAGTATTTT
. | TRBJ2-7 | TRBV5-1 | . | CASSLDPGNYEQYF | TGCGCCAGCAGCTTGGATCCAGGGAACTACGAGCAGTACTTC
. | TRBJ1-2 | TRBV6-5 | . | CASSYDQSYGYTF | TGTGCCAGCAGTTACGATCAGTCCTATGGCTACACCTTC
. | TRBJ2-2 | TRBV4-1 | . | CASRTLGGQTNTGELFF | TGCGCCAGCAGAACCTTGGGGGGACAGACGAACACCGGGGAGCTGTTTTTT
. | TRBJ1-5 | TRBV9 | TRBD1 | CASSSGDSGNQPQHF | TGTGCCAGCAGCTCTGGGGACAGCGGCAATCAGCCCCAGCATTTT
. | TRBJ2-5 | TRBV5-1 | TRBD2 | CASSEGLAGQETQYF | TGCGCCAGCAGCGAGGGACTAGCGGGCCAAGAGACCCAGTACTTC
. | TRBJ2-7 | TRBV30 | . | CAWSYRDEQYF | TGTGCCTGGTCGTACAGGGACGAGCAGTACTTC
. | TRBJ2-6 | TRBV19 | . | CATHSGANVLTF | TGTGCCACCCACTCTGGGGCCAACGTCCTGACTTTC
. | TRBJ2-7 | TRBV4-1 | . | CASSQEKKQGGYEQYF | TGCGCCAGCAGCCAAGAAAAGAAACAGGGAGGGTACGAGCAGTACTTC
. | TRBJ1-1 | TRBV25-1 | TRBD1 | CASSWTGGDTEAFF | TGTGCCAGCAGTTGGACAGGGGGCGACACTGAAGCTTTCTTT
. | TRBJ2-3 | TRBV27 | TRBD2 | CASSAGLAVLDTQYF | TGTGCCAGCAGCGCTGGACTAGCGGTTTTAGATACGCAGTATTTT
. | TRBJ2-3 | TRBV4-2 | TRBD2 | CASSQGSSGGPTDTQYF | TGTGCCAGCAGCCAAGGATCGAGCGGGGGCCCCACAGATACGCAGTATTTT
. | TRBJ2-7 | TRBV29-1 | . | CSVDRGPYEQYF | TGCAGCGTTGACCGAGGGCCTTACGAGCAGTACTTC
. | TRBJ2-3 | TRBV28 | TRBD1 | CASSPTGQGISDTQYF | TGTGCCAGCAGTCCTACGGGACAGGGGATATCAGATACGCAGTATTTT
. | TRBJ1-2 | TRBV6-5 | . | CASSETPANYGYTF | TGTGCCAGCAGTGAGACACCGGCTAACTATGGCTACACCTTC
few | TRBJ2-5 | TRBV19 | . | CASSRRRTTFQETQYF | TGTGCCAGTAGTCGAAGACGGACTACCTTCCAAGAGACCCAGTACTTC
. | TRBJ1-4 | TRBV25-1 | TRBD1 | CASNRGVGEKLFF | TGTGCCTCGAACAGGGGGGTTGGAGAAAAACTGTTTTTT
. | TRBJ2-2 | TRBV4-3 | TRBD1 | CASSLTGDTGELFF | TGCGCCAGCAGCCTTACAGGGGACACCGGGGAGCTGTTTTTT
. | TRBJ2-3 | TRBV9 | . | CASSPPFGASTDTQYF | TGTGCCAGCAGCCCCCCCTTCGGAGCTAGCACAGATACGCAGTATTTT
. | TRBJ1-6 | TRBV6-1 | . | CASSEVIPSGSPLHF | TGTGCCAGCAGTGAAGTTATCCCCTCGGGTTCACCCCTCCACTTT
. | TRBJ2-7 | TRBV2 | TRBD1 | CASSEGTGSHEQYF | TGTGCCAGCAGTGAAGGGACAGGTTCCCACGAGCAGTACTTC
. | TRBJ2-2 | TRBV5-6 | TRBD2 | CATVGLAGDSNTGELFF | TGTGCCACCGTGGGACTAGCGGGGGATTCGAACACCGGGGAGCTGTTTTTT
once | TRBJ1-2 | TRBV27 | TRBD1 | CASCPLTGQGANYGYTF | TGTGCCAGCTGTCCCCTAACCGGACAGGGTGCTAACTATGGCTACACCTTC
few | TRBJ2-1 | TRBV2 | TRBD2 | CATGRGGYSYNEQFF | TGTGCCACTGGGCGGGGGGGTTACTCCTACAATGAGCAGTTCTTC
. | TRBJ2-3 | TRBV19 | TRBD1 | CASSSLQGAGTDTQYF | TGTGCCAGTAGTTCATTACAGGGGGCTGGCACAGATACGCAGTATTTT
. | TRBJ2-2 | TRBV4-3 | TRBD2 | CASSQDTGLVSGELFF | TGCGCCAGCAGCCAAGATACGGGACTAGTCTCCGGGGAGCTGTTTTTT
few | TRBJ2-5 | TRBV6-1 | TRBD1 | CASSDMPGQGKETQYF | TGTGCCAGCAGTGACATGCCGGGACAGGGAAAAGAGACCCAGTACTTC
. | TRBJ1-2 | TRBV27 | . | CASRRSGNYGYTF | TGTGCCAGCAGACGCAGCGGGAACTATGGCTACACCTTC
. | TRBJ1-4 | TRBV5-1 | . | CASSLRAGGEKLFF | TGCGCCAGCAGCTTGAGAGCCGGGGGTGAAAAACTGTTTTTT
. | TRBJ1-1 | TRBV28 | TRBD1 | CASSPYRGDTEAFF | TGTGCCAGCAGTCCCTACAGGGGGGACACTGAAGCTTTCTTT
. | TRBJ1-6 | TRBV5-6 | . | CASSLGGGRSPLHF | TGTGCCAGCAGCTTGGGGGGAGGGCGGTCACCCCTCCACTTT
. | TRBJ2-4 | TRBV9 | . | CASSESGGGAKNIQYF | TGTGCCAGCAGCGAATCCGGCGGCGGAGCCAAAAACATTCAGTACTTC
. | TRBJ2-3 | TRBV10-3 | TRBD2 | CAISVSTSGGADTQYF | TGTGCCATCAGCGTATCGACTAGCGGGGGGGCGGATACGCAGTATTTT
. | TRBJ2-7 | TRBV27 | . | CASSYQFSYEQYF | TGTGCCAGCAGTTATCAGTTTTCCTACGAGCAGTACTTC
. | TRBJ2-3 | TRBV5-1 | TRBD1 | CASSSPGGGTDTQYF | TGCGCCAGCAGCTCACCAGGGGGCGGCACAGATACGCAGTATTTT
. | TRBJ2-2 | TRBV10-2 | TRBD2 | CASSEWSGGANTGELFF | TGCGCCAGCAGTGAGTGGAGCGGGGGAGCGAACACCGGGGAGCTGTTTTTT